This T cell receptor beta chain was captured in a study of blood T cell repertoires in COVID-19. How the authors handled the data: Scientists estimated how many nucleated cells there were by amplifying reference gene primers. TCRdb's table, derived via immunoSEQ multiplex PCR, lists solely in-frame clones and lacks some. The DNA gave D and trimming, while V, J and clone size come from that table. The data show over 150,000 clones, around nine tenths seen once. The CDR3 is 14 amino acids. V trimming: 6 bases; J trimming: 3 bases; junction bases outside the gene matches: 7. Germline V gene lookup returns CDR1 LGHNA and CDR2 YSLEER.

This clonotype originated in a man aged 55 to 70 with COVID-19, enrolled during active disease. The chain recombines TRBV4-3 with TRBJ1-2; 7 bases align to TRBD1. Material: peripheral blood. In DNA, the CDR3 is TGCGCCAGCAGACAGGGGTACGGTGACTATGGCTACACCTTC. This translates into CASRQGYGDYGYTF.